This TCR beta chain was observed in a study of blood T cells in healthy people across ages. As for the study in general: About one barcoded beta molecule was captured per two T cells (by template switching). Study conclusions and caveats: Diversity estimated from one million T cells was considered an underestimate. A roughly linear age-dependent decrease characterized TCR beta diversity per million T cells. CMV infection status of these donors was not known.

Notes on this clonotype: Its antigen is not known.

With a J-beta primer mix and a sample-barcoded 5' primer, a second PCR ran about 6 to 11 cycles. TCRdb re-called the 5' RACE reads with MiXCR, one entry per CDR3 protein. The sample contains about 1.8 million distinct CDR3 sequences, 40% to 55% of which appear only once. Germline-derived CDR1 and CDR2 are DFQATT and SNEGSKA (reference sequence). V was pared by 5 bases and J by 5 bases, with 19 bases between. The CDR3 length is 15 residues. The chain combines TRBV20-1 with TRBJ2-1; possible D gene TRBD1, 6 bases. Sequenced: blood. The source of this sequence is a woman aged 40 to 55 in good health. The chain's CDR3 is CSAVNRATSNNEQFF. The CDR3 DNA reads as TGCAGTGCTGTAAACAGGGCCACATCAAACAATGAGCAGTTCTTC.